The source of this T cell receptor beta chain is a study of CD8+ T cells in alopecia areata (dated by TCRdb to 2016 to 2019). For the study in its entirety: Treated patients were enrolled in an open-label pilot trial of oral tofacitinib at 5 to 10 mg twice daily for moderate-to-severe alopecia areata. Tofacitinib was administered for 6 to 18 months, and 6 months of follow-up off drug were then conducted to assess delayed response and recurrence. The SALT score, which quantifies the percentage of affected scalp surface area, was used to measure disease severity in treated patients. High-throughput TCRbeta sequencing was used to examine T cell clonal expansion in alopecia areata in both the C3H/HeJ mouse model and human patients. Scalp tissue and sorted CD4+ and CD8+ peripheral blood T cells from patchy and totalis/universalis alopecia areata patients and from healthy controls were covered by human TCRbeta sequencing. Tofacitinib-treated patients had biopsies at baseline and at 4 and 24 weeks of treatment, with a later scalp biopsy in several patients. Clonality in the scalp was compared among normal scalp (n=4), patchy alopecia areata scalp (n=8), and alopecia totalis/universalis scalp (n=8). RNA was extracted with the PAXgene miRNA kit for fixed scalp, the miRNeasy kit for PBMCs, and the RNeasy kit for mouse skin. immunoSEQ multiplex PCR using 35 Vbeta forward primers and 13 Jbeta reverse primers was used to amplify TCRbeta CDR3 regions. On the study overall, not on this receptor specifically: Shared TCR sequences between patients were less evident than in mice, which may be partly attributable to HLA diversity in the patient population. Many expanded lesional clones persisted in scalp and blood during tofacitinib treatment, which may partly explain relapse after stopping treatment. Lesional scalp, especially in alopecia totalis/universalis, showed higher clonality and more expanded CD8+ clones than normal scalp, suggesting antigenic drive. Scalp TCR repertoire analysis is complicated because resident alphabeta T cells in normal human skin are also sequenced, whereas mouse skin is dominated by gammadelta T cells. Because the treated cohort was small and had just a single nonresponder, larger studies are needed to establish links between baseline CD8+ expansion and response. Tofacitinib significantly decreased scalp clonality and the number of expanded CD8+ clones among the top 100 scalp clones.

Points on this clone: The antigen it recognizes is unknown. The sample holds no much larger clone one base away, and base qualities are not on file.

Based on the germline V gene, the CDR1 and CDR2 sequences are SGHRS and YFSETQ. V loses 5 bases, J loses 1 base, and the germline ends lie 12 bases apart. CDR3 length: 14 amino acids, cysteine to phenylalanine. Of the read, only the CDR3 DNA is kept; its 42 bases are in frame from base 1. The time point label corresponds to: less than 30 weeks on oral tofacitinib. The treatment or condition label on this specimen signifies: oral pan-JAK inhibitor, 5-10 mg twice daily. Peripheral blood and lesional scalp punch biopsies were obtained from patients with alopecia areata. PBMCs were separated by density centrifugation and stained for CD3, CD4 and CD8, after which CD4+ and CD8+ T cells were sorted on a FACSAria. Library creation used the immunoSEQ multiplex PCR assay. To provide template for TCR sequencing, every sample had RNA extracted and reverse transcribed into cDNA. First-strand cDNA was synthesized using SuperScript III with a 2:1 mix of oligo-dT and random hexamers. A synthetic immune receptor repertoire was used to assess amplification bias, and residual bias was removed computationally. As for how the authors treated the data: Raw reads were preprocessed to remove errors, and CDR3 was defined by IMGT conventions from the conserved cysteine to phenylalanine. Clonality was computed by normalizing Shannon entropy by log2 of the number of productive unique TCRs and subtracting the result from 1. Whether each scalp clone was CD4 or CD8 was inferred by checking scalp TCRbeta sequences against the CD4 and CD8 repertoires from sorted blood. Imported from immuneACCESS, the table was reduced by TCRdb to in-frame sequences with V and J called. These copies leave out some clones; in studies compared against another copy, an unresolved V gene accounts for under half, and the cause of the remainder is not known. The V and J calls and clone size were taken over from that table, and D and trimming were inferred from the DNA. Within this sample are 200,000 or so clones, with about 62% of them counted one time only. 5.5% of the sample is held by the ten biggest clonotypes.

The receptor chain draws on TRBV5-1 and TRBJ1-1, with the D gene uncertain. The TCR comes from a human donor with alopecia areata. The specimen comprised CD4+ T cells sorted from blood, sampled at week 24, from a patient treated with tofacitinib. The CDR3 corresponds to CASRFVVGNTEAFF. The nucleotide sequence reads as follows: TGCGCCAGCAGATTCGTCGTAGGGAACACTGAAGCTTTCTTT.